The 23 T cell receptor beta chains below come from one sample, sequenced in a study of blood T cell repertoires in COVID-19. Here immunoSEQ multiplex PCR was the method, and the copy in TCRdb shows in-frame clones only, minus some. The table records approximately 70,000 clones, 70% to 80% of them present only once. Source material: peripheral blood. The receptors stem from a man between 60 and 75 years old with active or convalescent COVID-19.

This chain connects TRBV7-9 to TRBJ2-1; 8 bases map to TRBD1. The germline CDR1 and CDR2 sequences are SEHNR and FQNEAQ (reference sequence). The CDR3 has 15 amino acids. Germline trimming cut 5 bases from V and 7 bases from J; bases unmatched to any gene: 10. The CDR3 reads CASSTDRGLRNEQFF. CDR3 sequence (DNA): TGTGCCAGCAGCACCGACAGGGGCCTTCGGAATGAGCAGTTCTTC.

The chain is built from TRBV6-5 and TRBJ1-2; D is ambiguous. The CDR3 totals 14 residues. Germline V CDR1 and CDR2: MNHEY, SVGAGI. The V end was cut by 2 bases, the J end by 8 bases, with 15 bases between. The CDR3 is CASSYGDSGEGYTF. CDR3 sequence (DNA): TGTGCCAGCAGTTACGGAGATTCCGGGGAAGGCTACACCTTC.

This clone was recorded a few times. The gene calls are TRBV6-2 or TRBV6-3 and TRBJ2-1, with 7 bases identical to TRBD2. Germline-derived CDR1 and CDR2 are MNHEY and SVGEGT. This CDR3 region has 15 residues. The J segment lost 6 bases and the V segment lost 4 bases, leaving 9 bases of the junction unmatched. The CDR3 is CASSFPAGPRNEQFF. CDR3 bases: TGTGCCAGCAGTTTTCCAGCGGGGCCCCGCAATGAGCAGTTCTTC.

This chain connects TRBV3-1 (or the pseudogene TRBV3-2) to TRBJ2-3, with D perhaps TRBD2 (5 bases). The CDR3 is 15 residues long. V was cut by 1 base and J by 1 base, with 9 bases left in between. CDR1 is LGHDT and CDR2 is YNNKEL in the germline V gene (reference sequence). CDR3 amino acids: CASSQGISGTDTQYF. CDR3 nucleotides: TGTGCCAGCAGCCAAGGTATTAGCGGCACAGATACGCAGTATTTT.

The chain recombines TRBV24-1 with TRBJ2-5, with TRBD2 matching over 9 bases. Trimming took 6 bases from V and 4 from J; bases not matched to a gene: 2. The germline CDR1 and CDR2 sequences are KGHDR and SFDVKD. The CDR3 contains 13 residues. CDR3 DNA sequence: TGTGCCACCAGTCCTAGCGGGGTAGAGACCCAGTACTTC. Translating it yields CATSPSGVETQYF.

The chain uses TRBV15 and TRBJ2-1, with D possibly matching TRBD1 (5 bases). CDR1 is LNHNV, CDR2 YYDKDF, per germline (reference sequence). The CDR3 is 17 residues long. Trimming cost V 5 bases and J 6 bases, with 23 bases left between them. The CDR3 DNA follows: TGTGCCACCAGCCTCTCCGTGGCTAGGGGTATAAGCAATGAGCAGTTCTTC. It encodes CATSLSVARGISNEQFF. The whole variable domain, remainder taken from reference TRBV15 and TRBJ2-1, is DAMVIQNPRYQVTQFGKPVTLSCSQTLNHNVMYWYQQKSSQAPKLLFHYYDKDFNNEADTPDNFQSRRPNTSFCFLDIRSPGLGDTAMYLCATSLSVARGISNEQFFGPGTRLTVL.

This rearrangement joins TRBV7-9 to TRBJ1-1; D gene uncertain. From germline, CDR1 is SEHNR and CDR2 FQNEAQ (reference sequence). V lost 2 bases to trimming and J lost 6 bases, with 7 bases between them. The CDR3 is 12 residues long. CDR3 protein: CASSLYRAEAFF. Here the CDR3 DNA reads TGTGCCAGCAGCTTATACAGAGCTGAAGCTTTCTTT.

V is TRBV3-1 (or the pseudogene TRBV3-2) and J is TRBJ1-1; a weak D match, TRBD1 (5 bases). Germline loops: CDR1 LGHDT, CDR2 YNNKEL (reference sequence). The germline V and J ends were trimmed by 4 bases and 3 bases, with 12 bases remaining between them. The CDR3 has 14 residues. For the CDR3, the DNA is TGTGCCAGCAGCCGAGGGACGGGGGACACTGAAGCTTTCTTT. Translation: CASSRGTGDTEAFF.

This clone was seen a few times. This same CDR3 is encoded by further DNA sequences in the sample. CDR3 DNA sequence: TGCGCCAGCAGCTCGGGACAGGGCAATTCACCCCTCCACTTT. Protein: CASSSGQGNSPLHF. The rearrangement joins TRBV5-1 to TRBJ1-6, with 9 bases matching TRBD1. With 3 bases clipped from V and 7 bases from J, the junction kept 2 bases outside the gene matches. Germline CDR1 reads SGHRS; CDR2 reads YFSETQ. The CDR3 spans 14 residues.

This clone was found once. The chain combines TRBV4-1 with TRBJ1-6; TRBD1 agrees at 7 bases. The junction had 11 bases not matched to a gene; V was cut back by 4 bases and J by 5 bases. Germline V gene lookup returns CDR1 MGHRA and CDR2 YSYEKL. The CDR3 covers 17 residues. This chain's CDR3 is CASSPPRTGVDNSPLHF. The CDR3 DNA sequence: TGCGCCAGCAGCCCGCCTAGGACAGGTGTAGATAATTCACCCCTCCACTTT.

CDR3 sequence: CASSEGTSSSIENIQYF. Written as DNA, the CDR3 is TGTGCCAGCAGTGAAGGGACTAGTTCTTCGATCGAAAACATTCAGTACTTC. The rearrangement links TRBV2 to TRBJ2-4, with 7 bases matching TRBD2. This CDR3 region has 17 residues. V lost 1 base to trimming and J lost 5 bases; unmatched junction nucleotides: 11. The germline gives CDR1 SNHLY, CDR2 FYNNEI.

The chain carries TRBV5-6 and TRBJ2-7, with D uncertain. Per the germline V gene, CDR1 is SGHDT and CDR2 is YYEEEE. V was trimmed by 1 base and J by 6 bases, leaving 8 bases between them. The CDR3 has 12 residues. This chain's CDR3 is CASSLFTREQYF. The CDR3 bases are TGTGCCAGCAGCTTGTTCACTCGCGAGCAGTACTTC.

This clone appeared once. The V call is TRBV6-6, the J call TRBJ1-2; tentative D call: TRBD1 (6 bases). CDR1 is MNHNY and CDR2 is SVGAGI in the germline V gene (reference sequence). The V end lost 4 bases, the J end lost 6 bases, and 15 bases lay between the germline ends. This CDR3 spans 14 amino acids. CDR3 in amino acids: CASSSPEQGNGYTF. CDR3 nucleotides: TGTGCCAGCAGTTCCCCCGAACAGGGCAATGGCTACACCTTC.

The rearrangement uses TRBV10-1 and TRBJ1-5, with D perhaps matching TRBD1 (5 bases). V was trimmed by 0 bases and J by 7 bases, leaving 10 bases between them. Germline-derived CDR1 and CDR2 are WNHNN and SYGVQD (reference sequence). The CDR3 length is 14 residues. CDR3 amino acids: CASSESGLGQPQHF. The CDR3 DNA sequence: TGCGCCAGCAGTGAGTCGGGACTCGGGCAGCCCCAGCATTTT.

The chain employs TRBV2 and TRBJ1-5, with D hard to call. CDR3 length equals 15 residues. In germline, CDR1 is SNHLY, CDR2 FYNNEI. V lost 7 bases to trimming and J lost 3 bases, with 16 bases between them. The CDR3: CASNYRVGDNQPQHF. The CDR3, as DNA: TGTGCCAGCAACTACCGGGTCGGCGACAATCAGCCCCAGCATTTT.

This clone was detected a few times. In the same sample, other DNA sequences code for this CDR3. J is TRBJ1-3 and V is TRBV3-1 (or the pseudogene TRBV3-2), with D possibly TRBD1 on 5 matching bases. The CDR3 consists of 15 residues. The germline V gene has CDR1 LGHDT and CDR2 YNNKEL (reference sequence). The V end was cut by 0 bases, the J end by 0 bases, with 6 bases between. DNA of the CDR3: TGTGCCAGCAGCCAAGACAGGGTCTCTGGAAACACCATATATTTT. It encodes CASSQDRVSGNTIYF.

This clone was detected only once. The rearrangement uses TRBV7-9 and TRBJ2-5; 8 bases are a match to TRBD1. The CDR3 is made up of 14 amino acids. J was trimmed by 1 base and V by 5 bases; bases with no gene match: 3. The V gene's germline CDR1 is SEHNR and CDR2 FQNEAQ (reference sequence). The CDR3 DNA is TGTGCCAGCAGCCTAACAGGGGGCCAAGAGACCCAGTACTTC. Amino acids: CASSLTGGQETQYF.

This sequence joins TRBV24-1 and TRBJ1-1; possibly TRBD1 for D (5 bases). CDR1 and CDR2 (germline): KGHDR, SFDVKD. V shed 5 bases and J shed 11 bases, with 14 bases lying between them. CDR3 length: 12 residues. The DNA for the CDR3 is TGTGCCACCAGTGCGGGCGGGGGAAACGCTTTCTTT. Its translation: CATSAGGGNAFF.

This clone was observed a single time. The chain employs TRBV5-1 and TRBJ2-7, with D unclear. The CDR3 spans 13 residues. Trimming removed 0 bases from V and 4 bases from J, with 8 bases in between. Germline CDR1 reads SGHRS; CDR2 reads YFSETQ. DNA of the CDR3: TGCGCCAGCAGCTTGGCCTCGGTTTACGAGCAGTACTTC. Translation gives CASSLASVYEQYF.

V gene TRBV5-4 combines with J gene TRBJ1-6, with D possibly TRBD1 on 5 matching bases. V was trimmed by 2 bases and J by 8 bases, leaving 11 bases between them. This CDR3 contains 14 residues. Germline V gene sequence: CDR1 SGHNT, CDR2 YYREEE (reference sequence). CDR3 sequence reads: CASSFAGLYSPLHF. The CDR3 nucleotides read TGTGCCAGCAGCTTTGCAGGGTTATATTCACCCCTCCACTTT.

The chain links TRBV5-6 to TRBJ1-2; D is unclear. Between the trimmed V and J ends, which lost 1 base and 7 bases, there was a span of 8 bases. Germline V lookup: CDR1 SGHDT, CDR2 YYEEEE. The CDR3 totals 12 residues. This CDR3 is CASSLFRGGYTF. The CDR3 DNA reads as TGTGCCAGCAGCTTGTTCAGAGGTGGCTACACCTTC.

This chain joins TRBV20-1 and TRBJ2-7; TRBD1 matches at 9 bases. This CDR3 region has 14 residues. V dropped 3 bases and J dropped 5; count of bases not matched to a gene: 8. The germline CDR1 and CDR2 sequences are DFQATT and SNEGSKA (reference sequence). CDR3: CSASSGTGIHEQYF. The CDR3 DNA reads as TGCAGTGCTAGTTCCGGGACAGGGATCCACGAGCAGTACTTC.

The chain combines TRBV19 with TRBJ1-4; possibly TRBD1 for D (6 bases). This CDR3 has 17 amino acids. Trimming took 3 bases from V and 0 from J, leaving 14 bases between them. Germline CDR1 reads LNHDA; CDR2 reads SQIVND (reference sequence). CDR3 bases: TGTGCCAGTAGTATCCGACAGGATGTTGCAACTAATGAAAAACTGTTTTTT. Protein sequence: CASSIRQDVATNEKLFF. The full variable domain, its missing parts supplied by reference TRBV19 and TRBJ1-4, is DGGITQSPKYLFRKEGQNVTLSCEQNLNHDAMYWYRQDPGQGLRLIYYSQIVNDFQKGDIAEGYSVSREKKESFPLTVTSAQKNPTAFYLCASSIRQDVATNEKLFFGSGTQLSVL.